The TCR beta chain under discussion was sequenced for a study of CD8+ T cells in alopecia areata. Whole-study results and caveats: In lesional scalp, particularly from alopecia totalis/universalis, clonality was higher than in normal scalp.

On this clone: The antigen remains undetermined.

Lesional scalp tissue (obtained by punch biopsy) and peripheral blood were collected from alopecia areata patients. RNA was extracted and reverse transcribed into cDNA as the sequencing template. The protocol was immunoSEQ multiplex PCR, while the TCRdb copy is restricted to in-frame clones and leaves out a portion. Of under 70,000 clones in the sample, 95% to 97% are singletons; the top ten hold under 30%. From germline, CDR1 is SEHNR and CDR2 FQNEAQ (reference sequence). The CDR3 sequence is 14 residues long. V was cut by 1 base and J by 13 bases, with 17 bases left in between. This receptor was obtained from a human donor with alopecia areata. This material consisted of CD8+ T cells sorted from blood, taken at week 0. The chain has TRBV7-9 and TRBJ2-1; D is uncertain. CDR3 in amino acids: CASSLVGLPPDQFF. CDR3 in DNA: TGTGCCAGCAGCTTAGTTGGTCTACCCCCGGATCAGTTCTTC.